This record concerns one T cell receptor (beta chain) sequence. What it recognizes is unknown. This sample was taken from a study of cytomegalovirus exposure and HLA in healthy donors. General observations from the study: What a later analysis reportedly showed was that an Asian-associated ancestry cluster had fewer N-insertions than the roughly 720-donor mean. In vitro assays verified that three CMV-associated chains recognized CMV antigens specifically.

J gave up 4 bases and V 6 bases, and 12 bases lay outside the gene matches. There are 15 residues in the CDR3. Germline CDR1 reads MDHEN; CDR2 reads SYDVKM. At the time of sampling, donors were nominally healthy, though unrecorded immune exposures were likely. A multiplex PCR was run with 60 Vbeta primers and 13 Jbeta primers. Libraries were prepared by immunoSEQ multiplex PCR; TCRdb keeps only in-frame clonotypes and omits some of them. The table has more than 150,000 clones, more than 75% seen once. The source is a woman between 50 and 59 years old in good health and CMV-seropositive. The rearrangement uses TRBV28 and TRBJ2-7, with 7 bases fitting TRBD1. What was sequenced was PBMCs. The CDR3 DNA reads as TGTGCCAGCAGGATAACGGACACAGGGGTTTACGAGCAGTACTTC. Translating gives CASRITDTGVYEQYF. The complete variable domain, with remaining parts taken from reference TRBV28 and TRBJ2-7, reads DVKVTQSSRYLVKRTGEKVFLECVQDMDHENMFWYRQDPGLGLRLIYFSYDVKMKEKGDIPEGYSVSREKKERFSLILESASTNQTSMYLCASRITDTGVYEQYFGPGTRLTVT.